This TCR beta chain was profiled in a study of CD8+ T cells in alopecia areata. Overall study context: Severity scoring for treated patients was based on the percentage of affected scalp area. The study's findings and limits: Greater clonality was observed in lesional scalp samples, especially alopecia totalis/universalis, versus normal scalp. With tofacitinib ongoing, many expanded lesional clones persisted in both scalp and blood.

Comment on this clone: Its antigen remains unidentified.

Sample treatment: oral pan-JAK inhibitor, 5-10 mg twice daily. RNA extraction was followed by reverse transcription into cDNA, which acted as the sequencing template. Here immunoSEQ multiplex PCR was the method, and the copy in TCRdb shows in-frame clones only, minus some. The sample has under 350,000 clones; nearly 60% are singletons. CDR3 size: 15 residues. Between the trimmed V and J ends, which lost 5 bases and 11 bases, there was a span of 22 bases. Germline V gene sequence: CDR1 MNHNS, CDR2 SASEGT. J is TRBJ1-5 and V is TRBV6-1; D perhaps matches TRBD1 (5 bases). Here the sequenced sample was CD4+ T cells sorted from blood, taken at week 24, from a patient treated with tofacitinib. This TCR was recovered from a human donor with alopecia areata. The CDR3 spells CASSPGSGGNMAQHF. CDR3 nucleotide sequence: TGTGCCAGCAGTCCCGGTTCCGGGGGGAATATGGCCCAGCATTTT.